These 18 T cell receptor beta chains came from one sample sequenced in a study of T cells in Graves' hyperthyroidism and ophthalmopathy. Researchers amplified the TCR beta CDR3 regions from RNA transcripts. The HTBI set primed first-round TCR CDR3 RT-PCR. TCRdb itself ran the multiplex PCR reads through MiXCR, one entry per CDR3 protein. The sample lists hundreds of thousands of distinct CDR3 sequences, 14% occurring once. Sequencing was carried out using blood. The receptor source for this set is a middle-aged woman with Graves' hyperthyroidism.

In the case of this clonotype: A clone one base away is much larger, so this may be a read error. This chain uses TRBV10-3 with TRBJ2-2; 7 nucleotides match TRBD2. V lost 4 bases, J lost 2 bases, and 4 bases stayed unmatched. The CDR3 extends over 15 amino acids. CDR1 ENHRY and CDR2 SYGVKD come from the germline V gene. This CDR3 reads CAISGKRGNTGELFF. The CDR3 nucleotides read TGTGCCATCAGTGGCAAGCGGGGTAACACCGGGGAGCTGTTTTTT.

This clonotype was seen many times. The chain uses TRBV24-1 and TRBJ1-1, with TRBD1 matching 8 bases. Losses at the gene ends were 2 bases for V and 3 bases for J; bases not matched to a gene: 4. CDR3 length: 15 amino acids. From germline, CDR1 is KGHDR and CDR2 SFDVKD. In DNA, the CDR3 is TGTGCCACCAGTGATTCAGGGGGCCCTTACACTGAAGCTTTCTTT. Its translation: CATSDSGGPYTEAFF.

The table lists this clonotype with many counts. The chain carries TRBV11-3 and TRBJ2-1; the match to TRBD2 covers 8 bases. The CDR3 sequence is 15 residues long. CDR1 SGHNT and CDR2 YENEEA come from the germline V gene. Unmatched junction bases numbered 5, after V lost 0 bases and J lost 7 bases. The CDR3 reads CASSLDGLADNEQFF. Written as DNA, the CDR3 is TGTGCCAGCAGCTTAGATGGACTAGCTGATAATGAGCAGTTCTTC.

The sample holds many counts of this clonotype. The CDR3 protein is CAWSPAGNQPQHF. The CDR3, as DNA: TGTGCCTGGAGCCCAGCGGGCAATCAGCCCCAGCATTTT. J is TRBJ1-5 and V is TRBV30; no firm D call. Germline V gene lookup returns CDR1 GTSNPN and CDR2 SVGIG (reference sequence). The ends were cut back, 3 bases at V and 2 bases at J, with 8 bases in the middle. The CDR3 is made up of 13 amino acids.

The table lists this clonotype with a few counts. The chain carries TRBV6-5 and TRBJ1-6; D possibly corresponds to TRBD1 (5 bases). The ends were cut back, 0 bases at V and 0 bases at J, with 18 bases in the middle. Germline lookup yields CDR1 MNHEY and CDR2 SVGAGI. CDR3 length equals 20 residues. CDR3 in amino acids: CASSYSIGHMPSSYNSPLHF. As DNA, the CDR3 is TGTGCCAGCAGTTACTCGATCGGACATATGCCTAGCTCCTATAATTCACCCCTCCACTTT.

The rearrangement links TRBV28 to TRBJ1-2, with 9 nucleotides matching TRBD1. The CDR3 sequence is 15 residues long. Losses at the gene ends were 4 bases for V and 3 bases for J; bases not matched to a gene: 6. Per the germline V gene, CDR1 is MDHEN and CDR2 is SYDVKM. CDR3 sequence (DNA): TGTGCCAGCAGTTCCCAACAGGGGGCCGACTATGGCTACACCTTC. This sequence encodes CASSSQQGADYGYTF.

The gene calls are TRBV6-5 and TRBJ2-2; D possibly corresponds to TRBD2 (6 bases). Germline CDR1 is MNHEY and CDR2 is SVGAGI. CDR3 length: 12 residues. Trimming removed 7 bases at V and 3 bases at J, with 6 bases between. The CDR3 here is CASTGDTGELFF. In DNA form, the CDR3 reads TGTGCCAGCACGGGGGACACCGGGGAGCTGTTTTTT.

The chain is built from TRBV7-3 and TRBJ2-2, with D possibly called TRBD1 or TRBD2 (5 bases each). Germline CDR1 is SGHTA and CDR2 is FQGTGA. Trimming pared 4 bases from V and 7 bases from J, leaving 10 bases between. The CDR3 is made up of 13 amino acids. Here the CDR3 reads CASSCWGNGELFF. In DNA, the CDR3 is TGTGCCAGCAGCTGCTGGGGGAACGGGGAGCTGTTTTTT. Full variable domain (rest looked up from reference TRBV7-3 and TRBJ2-2): GAGVSQTPSNKVTEKGKYVELRCDPISGHTALYWYRQSLGQGPEFLIYFQGTGAADDSGLPNDRFFAVRPEGSVSTLKIQRTERGDSAVYLCASSCWGNGELFFGEGSRLTVL.

The table lists this clonotype with many counts. The chain joins TRBV3-1 to TRBJ2-5; 12 nucleotides match TRBD2. Germline assignment: CDR1 LGHDT and CDR2 YNNKEL (reference sequence). This CDR3 spans 15 amino acids. V was pared by 4 bases and J by 5 bases, with 5 bases of the junction left unmatched. The CDR3 region is CASSLWTSGTETQYF. In nucleotides, the CDR3 is TGTGCCAGCAGCCTGTGGACTAGCGGGACGGAGACCCAGTACTTC.

This clonotype was counted at least ten times. V usage is TRBV28 and J usage is TRBJ2-1; D is possibly TRBD2 (5 bases). Germline V CDR1 and CDR2: MDHEN, SYDVKM. The CDR3 spans 16 residues. V was cut by 7 bases and J by 7 bases, with 23 bases left in between. Written as DNA, the CDR3 is TGTGCCAGCACGCTTTTTCACGGGAATGAAAAAAATGAGCAGTTCTTC. This codes for CASTLFHGNEKNEQFF.

The chain recombines TRBV18 with TRBJ2-7, with 12 bases matching TRBD2. CDR3 length equals 16 residues. V trimming: 2 bases; J trimming: 2 bases; junction bases outside the gene matches: 4. Germline CDR1 and CDR2: KGHSH and LQKENI. In DNA, the CDR3 is TGTGCCAGCTCACCAATGACTAGCGGGAGTCCCTACGAGCAGTACTTC. Translated, it gives CASSPMTSGSPYEQYF.

The CDR3 protein is CASSLLSGRGGTGELFF. The CDR3, as DNA: TGCGCCAGCAGCTTGCTTAGCGGGAGAGGCGGCACCGGGGAGCTGTTTTTT. V usage is TRBV5-1 and J usage is TRBJ2-2, with 9 bases that match TRBD2. V shed 1 base and J 4 bases; nucleotides not matched to a gene: 8. The CDR3 is 17 residues long. In germline, CDR1 is SGHRS, CDR2 YFSETQ.

This clonotype has just one count. A much larger clone sits a single nucleotide away, making a read error possible. J is TRBJ1-3 and V is TRBV12-3 or TRBV12-4; D uncertain. The CDR3 is 16 residues long. Trimming stripped 2 bases from V and 4 bases from J, with 15 bases between. The CDR3 coding sequence is TGTGCCAGCAGTTTAAATTGGAAGGGATCCGGAAACACCATATATTTT. Its translation is CASSLNWKGSGNTIYF.

This clonotype occurred many times. CDR3 nucleotide sequence: TGTGCCAGCACCCCCGGGGGAGGCTTCGGCGAGCAGTACTTC. This encodes CASTPGGGFGEQYF. This chain uses TRBV6-1 with TRBJ2-7, with D perhaps matching TRBD2 (6 bases). Germline assignment: CDR1 MNHNS and CDR2 SASEGT. The CDR3 runs to 14 residues. V shed 7 bases and J shed 6 bases, with 19 bases lying between them.

The genes are TRBV4-1 and TRBJ2-7, with D perhaps TRBD1 (5 bases). Germline V gene sequence: CDR1 MGHRA, CDR2 YSYEKL. V gave up 0 bases and J gave up 4 bases, with 16 bases separating them. CDR3 length: 16 residues. CDR3 residues: CASSQDRGPKGYEQYF. The CDR3 DNA is TGCGCCAGCAGCCAAGATAGGGGTCCTAAAGGTTACGAGCAGTACTTC.

This clonotype has ten or more counts. The CDR3 DNA reads as TGTGCCAGCGGAACGGGAGCTGGAGAGACCCAGTACTTC. It specifies CASGTGAGETQYF. The chain uses TRBV2 and TRBJ2-5, with TRBD2 as a possible D gene (6 bases). Trimming left V 8 bases short and J 4 bases short, with 14 bases between. The CDR3 is made up of 13 amino acids. Germline lookup yields CDR1 SNHLY and CDR2 FYNNEI. Drawing the rest from reference TRBV2 and TRBJ2-5, the complete variable domain is EPEVTQTPSHQVTQMGQEVILRCVPISNHLYFYWYRQILGQKVEFLVSFYNNEISEKSEIFDDQFSVERPDGSNFTLKIRSTKLEDSAMYFCASGTGAGETQYFGPGTRLLVL.

This clonotype has just a few counts. The CDR3 coding sequence is TGTGCCAGCAGTTTAGGGGGACACCTTAATGAAAAACTGTTTTTT. Its protein product is CASSLGGHLNEKLFF. The rearrangement uses TRBV28 and TRBJ1-4, with D possibly being TRBD1 (6 bases). This CDR3 contains 15 residues. Germline V gives CDR1 MDHEN, CDR2 SYDVKM. Trimming took off 2 bases at V and 4 bases at J, with 11 bases between the two ends.

This clonotype was counted at least ten times. The CDR3 bases are TGTGCCAGCAGTGAAGCAAGGCTGAACACTGAAGCTTTCTTT. Protein sequence: CASSEARLNTEAFF. This chain links TRBV6-1 with TRBJ1-1; no definite D call. The CDR3 totals 14 residues. Between the trimmed V and J ends, which lost 0 bases and 0 bases, there was a span of 5 bases. CDR1 MNHNS and CDR2 SASEGT come from the germline V gene.